A single sample gave rise to the 21 T cell receptor beta chains below, sequenced in a study of chemoradiotherapy in HPV16-positive cancers. The table came from immunoSEQ multiplex PCR; TCRdb's copy has only in-frame clones and leaves some out. Among around 53,000 clones listed, over 85% were seen once. The sequenced sample was blood, obtained from a patient who underwent chemoradiotherapy. These receptors were obtained from a human donor with HPV-associated anogenital cancer.

This rearrangement joins TRBV5-1 to TRBJ1-1, with D tentatively TRBD1 (6 bases). The germline V gene encodes CDR1 SGHRS and CDR2 YFSETQ. CDR3 size: 14 residues. Trimming shortened V by 0 bases and J by 1 base, and 7 bases separated the two germline ends. The CDR3 nucleotides read TGCGCCAGCAGCTTGGCCAGGGGGAACACTGAAGCTTTCTTT. This gives the protein CASSLARGNTEAFF.

This clone has just one count. The chain has TRBV2 and TRBJ2-1; 7 bases match TRBD2. V shed 4 bases and J 3 bases; nucleotides not matched to a gene: 3. Per germline, CDR1 SNHLY and CDR2 FYNNEI. The CDR3 consists of 14 residues. The CDR3 DNA sequence: TGTGCCAGCAGTGGGTTAGCGGGCTACAATGAGCAGTTCTTC. Protein sequence: CASSGLAGYNEQFF.

The V and J genes are TRBV5-4 and TRBJ2-3; D uncertain. From germline, CDR1 is SGHNT and CDR2 YYREEE (reference sequence). Deletions cut 0 bases from V and 0 bases from J, with 11 bases between. This CDR3 is built from 16 residues. The CDR3 DNA reads as TGTGCCAGCAGCTTGGCCGGGCGGCGTAGCACAGATACGCAGTATTTT. Its protein product is CASSLAGRRSTDTQYF. Full variable domain (rest looked up from reference TRBV5-4 and TRBJ2-3): ETGVTQSPTHLIKTRGQQVTLRCSSQSGHNTVSWYQQALGQGPQFIFQYYREEENGRGNFPPRFSGLQFPNYSSELNVNALELDDSALYLCASSLAGRRSTDTQYFGPGTRLTVL.

V is TRBV4-2 and J is TRBJ1-5, with D hard to call. The CDR3 is made up of 13 amino acids. Trimming removed 0 bases from V and 6 bases from J, with 6 bases in between. The germline V gene encodes CDR1 LGHNA and CDR2 YNFKEQ. Here the CDR3 reads CASSQDERQPQHF. In DNA form, the CDR3 reads TGTGCCAGCAGCCAAGATGAGCGTCAGCCCCAGCATTTT.

The V gene is TRBV29-1, the J gene TRBJ1-1; D might be TRBD1 (6 bases). Germline loops: CDR1 SQVTM, CDR2 ANQGSEA. The CDR3 consists of 13 residues. V was pared by 8 bases and J by 0 bases, with 13 bases between. CDR3 bases: TGCAGCCACCTAGGGGGGCTGAACACTGAAGCTTTCTTT. This sequence encodes CSHLGGLNTEAFF.

This clone was picked up a small number of times. This sequence joins TRBV20-1 and TRBJ1-1; D remains ambiguous. Between the trimmed V and J ends, which lost 3 bases and 7 bases, there was a span of 9 bases. This CDR3 has 11 residues. Germline V gene data show CDR1 as DFQATT and CDR2 as SNEGSKA (reference sequence). CDR3 protein: CSASKRDEAFF. CDR3 coding DNA: TGCAGTGCTAGTAAGAGGGATGAAGCTTTCTTT.

This clone was seen only a few times. The V and J genes are TRBV5-4 and TRBJ2-7; D is uncertain. The CDR3 spans 13 residues. Germline-derived CDR1 and CDR2 are SGHNT and YYREEE (reference sequence). V was shortened by 0 bases and J by 7 bases, with 11 bases between the two germline ends. This chain's CDR3 is CASSLELLGEQYF. In DNA, the CDR3 is TGTGCCAGCAGCTTGGAACTTCTAGGGGAGCAGTACTTC.

This clone was detected once. CDR3 sequence: CASSLRPGQSSYEQYF. DNA for the CDR3: TGTGCCAGCAGCTTGAGGCCGGGACAAAGCTCCTACGAGCAGTACTTC. The J gene is TRBJ2-7, the V gene TRBV5-4, with a weak D call TRBD1 (6 bases). The CDR3 has 16 residues. V lost 1 base and J lost 0, with 14 bases in between. Germline V gene lookup returns CDR1 SGHNT and CDR2 YYREEE (reference sequence).

V and J are TRBV30 and TRBJ2-3, with D uncertain. Germline lookup yields CDR1 GTSNPN and CDR2 SVGIG (reference sequence). Trimming left V 3 bases short and J 1 base short, with 11 bases between. The CDR3 extends over 14 amino acids. CDR3 amino acids: CAWSSSLGTDTQYF. The CDR3, as DNA: TGTGCCTGGAGCAGTAGTCTCGGCACAGATACGCAGTATTTT.

The chain joins TRBV14 to TRBJ1-2, with D possibly matching TRBD1 (5 bases). The germline gives CDR1 SGHDN, CDR2 FVKESK. The V end lost 0 bases, the J end lost 3 bases, and 14 bases lay between the germline ends. The CDR3 is 16 residues long. CDR3 sequence: CASSQEGPLGHYGYTF. The CDR3 nucleotides are TGTGCCAGCAGCCAAGAAGGGCCTCTGGGACACTATGGCTACACCTTC.

This clone showed up just once. J is TRBJ2-3 and V is TRBV5-1; D unclear. The CDR3 spans 13 residues. V shed 4 bases and J shed 0 bases, with 6 bases lying between them. CDR1 is SGHRS and CDR2 is YFSETQ in the germline V gene. This chain's CDR3 is CASSPTSTDTQYF. For the CDR3, the DNA is TGCGCCAGCAGCCCAACTAGCACAGATACGCAGTATTTT.

The V and J genes are TRBV5-1 and TRBJ1-4, with D perhaps matching TRBD1 (5 bases). The CDR3 is made up of 15 amino acids. V was shortened by 4 bases and J by 8 bases, with 18 bases between the two germline ends. The germline V gene encodes CDR1 SGHRS and CDR2 YFSETQ. The CDR3 DNA follows: TGCGCCAGCAGCGCCGGACATTCCGGTAAAGAAAAACTGTTTTTT. Protein product: CASSAGHSGKEKLFF.

A single count supports this clone. The chain carries TRBV27 and TRBJ2-1, with 7 bases that match TRBD2. This CDR3 has 13 amino acids. The ends lost 5 bases at V and 9 bases at J; junction bases unmatched: 7. Germline loops: CDR1 MNHEY, CDR2 SMNVEV (reference sequence). CDR3 residues: CASSRLAVGEQFF. The CDR3 nucleotides are TGTGCCAGCAGTCGCCTAGCGGTGGGTGAGCAGTTCTTC.

The chain links TRBV10-1 to TRBJ2-2, with D perhaps TRBD1 (6 bases). This CDR3 is built from 13 residues. V was shortened by 3 bases and J by 7 bases, with 9 bases between the two germline ends. Germline loops: CDR1 WNHNN, CDR2 SYGVQD (reference sequence). CDR3 in amino acids: CASSEGGIGELFF. The DNA for the CDR3 is TGCGCCAGCAGTGAAGGGGGAATCGGGGAGCTGTTTTTT.

The chain recombines TRBV5-1 with TRBJ1-3, with a tentative D call TRBD1 (5 bases). The CDR3 sequence is 14 residues long. V shed 0 bases and J shed 6 bases, with 10 bases lying between them. In germline, CDR1 is SGHRS, CDR2 YFSETQ. CDR3 in amino acids: CASSLAGTLNTIYF. The DNA for the CDR3 is TGCGCCAGCAGCTTGGCCGGGACTTTAAACACCATATATTTT.

V is TRBV7-9 and J is TRBJ1-6, with TRBD1 matching 7 bases. CDR1 and CDR2 from the germline V gene are SEHNR and FQNEAQ (reference sequence). This CDR3 is 15 amino acids long. Trimming cost V 7 bases and J 0 bases; bases outside gene matches: 3. This CDR3 is CASNRDSSYNSPLHF. Here the CDR3 DNA reads TGTGCCAGCAACCGGGACAGCTCCTATAATTCACCCCTCCACTTT.

The chain carries TRBV9 and TRBJ2-7, with 8 positions matching TRBD2. V gave up 0 bases and J gave up 6 bases; unmatched junction bases: 2. CDR1 and CDR2 (germline): SGDLS, YYNGEE. The CDR3 has 13 residues. The CDR3 reads CASSVAGGVEQYF. For the CDR3, the DNA is TGTGCCAGCAGCGTAGCGGGGGGGGTCGAGCAGTACTTC.

This rearrangement joins TRBV5-4 to TRBJ1-2, with D possibly TRBD1 on 6 matching bases. Trimming pared 4 bases from V and 0 bases from J, leaving 13 bases between. The CDR3 is 15 residues long. Germline CDR1 is SGHNT and CDR2 is YYREEE (reference sequence). CDR3 sequence (DNA): TGTGCCAGCAGCCGTACAGGGCGTGCTAACTATGGCTACACCTTC. Its protein is CASSRTGRANYGYTF.

This clone occurred once. The chain links TRBV19 to TRBJ1-2, with D perhaps TRBD1 (6 bases). V was cut by 7 bases and J by 6 bases, with 18 bases left in between. CDR1 and CDR2 from the germline V gene are LNHDA and SQIVND (reference sequence). The CDR3 contains 14 residues. Here the CDR3 reads CASIEQGREHGYTF. In DNA form, the CDR3 reads TGTGCCAGTATCGAACAGGGAAGAGAGCATGGCTACACCTTC.

The chain combines TRBV5-6 with TRBJ1-6, with 8 bases fitting TRBD1. Germline CDR1 reads SGHDT; CDR2 reads YYEEEE. V lost 9 bases and J lost 0; bases outside the gene matches: 2. The CDR3 spans 14 residues. The CDR3 sequence is CAKTGGSYNSPLHF. The CDR3 nucleotides are TGTGCCAAAACAGGGGGCTCCTATAATTCACCCCTCCACTTT.

This chain connects TRBV11-3 to TRBJ1-1, with D possibly TRBD1 on 5 matching bases. In germline, CDR1 is SGHNT, CDR2 YENEEA. V lost 0 bases, J lost 5 bases, and 13 bases lay in between. The CDR3 totals 15 residues. The CDR3 DNA follows: TGTGCCAGCAGCTTAGATGCCAGGGCCGGGACTGAAGCTTTCTTT. It specifies CASSLDARAGTEAFF.